Listed below are T cell receptor beta chains from one sample, sequenced in a study of shared clonotypes between healthy human individuals. The data were produced by immunoSEQ multiplex PCR, yet TCRdb's version contains in-frame clones alone and is incomplete. In the table there are around 2.1 million clones, roughly 91% of which are singletons. What was sequenced was naive CD8+ T cells from PBMCs. The source is a man in his late teens or twenties in good health. Some clones in this sample may be carry-over from other donors' samples. The CDR3 runs from the conserved cysteine through the conserved F or W. A D gene is named only where the DNA matches it firmly. Clone size, where shown, is once, few, many, or a class for clones that have expanded.

TRBJ1-3,TRBV4-1,TRBD1,-,TGCGCCAGCAGCTCTTCGGGACAGGGATTCTCCTTCTCTGGAAACACCATATATTTT,CASSSSGQGFSFSGNTIYF
TRBJ2-7,TRBV4-1,TRBD1,-,TGCGCCAGCAGCCAGTCAACCTGGGACAGGGGATACGAGCAGTACTTC,CASSQSTWDRGYEQYF
TRBJ2-7,TRBV19,-,-,TGTGCCAGCGCCTGGACAGCGGACTACGAGCAGTACTTC,CASAWTADYEQYF
TRBJ1-5,TRBV2,-,few,TGTGCCAGCAGTGGGGGTTATAGCAATCAGCCCCAGCATTTT,CASSGGYSNQPQHF
TRBJ1-1,TRBV6-5,-,-,TGTGCCAGCAGTTACTCGGAGGGGGGCACTGAAGCTTTCTTT,CASSYSEGGTEAFF
TRBJ2-7,TRBV27,TRBD2,-,TGTGCCAGCAGTTTGAGACTAGCGGGAGATTACGAGCAGTACTTC,CASSLRLAGDYEQYF
TRBJ1-5,TRBV11-3,-,-,TGTGCCAGCAGCTTAGATATAACGGTAGGTAATCAGCCCCAGCATTTT,CASSLDITVGNQPQHF
TRBJ2-7,TRBV11-2,-,-,TGTGCCAGCAGCTTAGACAGGGGAAACTACGAGCAGTACTTC,CASSLDRGNYEQYF
TRBJ2-1,TRBV19,-,once,TGTGCCAGTAGGCCGGGCTCTGTAGCCGTTCTCTACAATGAGCAGTTCTTC,CASRPGSVAVLYNEQFF
TRBJ2-5,TRBV28,-,-,TGTGCCAGCAGCGGTACAGGGTACGAGACCCAGTACTTC,CASSGTGYETQYF
TRBJ1-2,TRBV11-2,-,-,TGTGCCAGCAGCTTAAGACAGAGCTATGGCTACACCTTC,CASSLRQSYGYTF
TRBJ2-2,TRBV11-2,TRBD1,-,TGTGCCAGCAGCCTGGGGACAGGGCGTTTCGGGGAGCTGTTTTTT,CASSLGTGRFGELFF
TRBJ1-1,TRBV9,-,-,TGTGCCAGCAGCGTAGGCTCCTACACTGAAGCTTTCTTT,CASSVGSYTEAFF
TRBJ2-1,TRBV11-1,TRBD2,-,TGTGCCAGCAGCACTCGGGAGGGCTCCTACAATGAGCAGTTCTTC,CASSTREGSYNEQFF
TRBJ2-1,TRBV6-1,-,-,TGTGCCAGCAGTGAACCTATGACAGGCCCCTACAATGAGCAGTTCTTC,CASSEPMTGPYNEQFF
TRBJ2-3,TRBV5-1,-,-,TGCGCCAGCAGCCAACGACCATCTATAGGCACAGATACGCAGTATTTT,CASSQRPSIGTDTQYF
TRBJ2-7,TRBV7-9,TRBD1,-,TGTGCCAGCAGCCACCGGGACAGGCCCTACGAGCAGTACTTC,CASSHRDRPYEQYF
TRBJ2-7,TRBV7-3,-,-,TGTGCCAGCGCCCCCGGGGGTAGCTACGAGCAGTACTTC,CASAPGGSYEQYF
TRBJ2-7,TRBV19,-,-,TGTGCCAGTAGTGCCAACATACTGGACGGATTCAGATCCTACGAGCAGTACTTC,CASSANILDGFRSYEQYF
TRBJ2-3,TRBV19,TRBD1,-,TGTGCCAGTAGTTACAGGGGCTCCCTCACAGATACGCAGTATTTT,CASSYRGSLTDTQYF
TRBJ2-3,TRBV7-8,TRBD1,-,TGTGCCAGCAGCTCGAGTGGGGGACAGGGGTTCTTTCTAGGAGATACGCAGTATTTT,CASSSSGGQGFFLGDTQYF
TRBJ1-3,TRBV7-9,-,-,TGTGCCAGCAGCTGGGACATCTCTGGAAACACCATATATTTT,CASSWDISGNTIYF
TRBJ2-1,TRBV4-1,-,-,TGCGCCAGCAGCCCCTTTCGGAATGAGCAGTTCTTC,CASSPFRNEQFF
TRBJ2-3,TRBV7-6,TRBD2,once,TGTGCCAGCAGCCCGGAGGTAGGGACTAGCGGGAGTGCAGATACGCAGTATTTT,CASSPEVGTSGSADTQYF
TRBJ1-2,TRBV19,TRBD1,-,TGTGCCAGTAGTATCCCGGCAGGGGGTACGAGCTATGGCTACACCTTC,CASSIPAGGTSYGYTF
TRBJ2-5,TRBV7-2,-,-,TGTGCCAGCACCTTGTGGCAGGGAGAGACCCAGTACTTC,CASTLWQGETQYF
TRBJ2-7,TRBV11-2,-,-,TGTGCCAGCAGCTTAGATCGAAGCGAGCAGTACTTC,CASSLDRSEQYF
TRBJ2-7,TRBV2,TRBD2,-,TGTGCCACCGAGCGGGGAGGCGAGCAGTACTTC,CATERGGEQYF
TRBJ2-5,TRBV4-2,-,-,TGTGCCAGCAGCCAGGGACCGAATTCCTACCAAGAGACCCAGTACTTC,CASSQGPNSYQETQYF
TRBJ1-4,TRBV19,-,-,TGTGCCAGTAGCAGTTACGGGGGCACTGAAAAACTGTTTTTT,CASSSYGGTEKLFF
TRBJ1-1,TRBV7-3,-,few,TGTGCCAGCAGCGAGTTGGGGCGTGGAACTGAAGCTTTCTTT,CASSELGRGTEAFF
TRBJ2-1,TRBV18,TRBD2,-,TGTGCCAGCTCATCCTCCGGGACTAGCGGGAGTTTTCGCAATGAGCAGTTCTTC,CASSSSGTSGSFRNEQFF
TRBJ2-1,TRBV7-9,-,-,TGTGCCAGCAGAGCGTCACGGGGAGCCTACAATGAGCAGTTCTTC,CASRASRGAYNEQFF
TRBJ2-7,TRBV2,TRBD2,-,TGTGCCACCATAGCGGGAGGTTCCTACGAGCAGTACTTC,CATIAGGSYEQYF
TRBJ2-4,TRBV5-6,-,-,TGTGCCAGCAGCTCAGGCTCAGGGGCTCGCATTCAGTACTTC,CASSSGSGARIQYF